This TCR beta chain was documented in a study of control samples from healthy donors and cancer patients. This table comes from immunoSEQ multiplex PCR, and its TCRdb copy is limited to in-frame clones, with some not included. The sample records more than 95,000 clones, about 90% being singletons. V dropped 10 bases and J dropped 3 bases, with 13 bases sitting between them. Germline assignment: CDR1 LNHDA and CDR2 SQIVND (reference sequence). The CDR3 extends over 13 amino acids. This clone was counted a few times. This rearrangement joins TRBV19 to TRBJ1-5; D remains unclear. Sequencing was carried out using blood. This receptor was identified in a man aged 55 to 70 in good health. CDR3 in DNA: TGTGCCATTGAGACTGGCCCCAATCAGCCCCAGCATTTT. Protein sequence: CAIETGPNQPQHF.